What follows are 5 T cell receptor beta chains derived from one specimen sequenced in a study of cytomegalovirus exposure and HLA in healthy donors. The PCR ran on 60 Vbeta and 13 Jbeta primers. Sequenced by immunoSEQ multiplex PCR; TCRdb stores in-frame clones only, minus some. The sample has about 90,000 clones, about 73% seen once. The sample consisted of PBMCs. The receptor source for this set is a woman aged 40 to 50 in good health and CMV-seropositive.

CDR3 loop: CASISLRDRTYNEQFF. In DNA, the CDR3 is TGTGCCAGCATATCCCTACGGGATCGGACCTACAATGAGCAGTTCTTC. The chain couples TRBV27 to TRBJ2-1; D possibly corresponds to TRBD2 (5 bases). This CDR3 spans 16 amino acids. CDR1 is MNHEY and CDR2 is SMNVEV in the germline V gene (reference sequence). Trimming left V 7 bases short and J 2 bases short, with 18 bases between.

CDR3 residues: CASSPLAGSDNEQFF. The CDR3 nucleotides are TGTGCCAGCAGTCCACTAGCGGGATCAGACAATGAGCAGTTCTTC. The chain links TRBV6-4 to TRBJ2-1; 10 bases match TRBD2. There are 15 residues in the CDR3. With V trimmed by 5 bases and J by 5 bases, 6 bases remained unmatched. Germline loops: CDR1 MRHNA, CDR2 SNTAGT.

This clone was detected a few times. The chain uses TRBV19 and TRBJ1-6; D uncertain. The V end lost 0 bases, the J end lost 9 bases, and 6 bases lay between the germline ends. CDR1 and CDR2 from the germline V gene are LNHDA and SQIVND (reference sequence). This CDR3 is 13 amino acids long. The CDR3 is CASSIDWSSPLHF. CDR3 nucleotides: TGTGCCAGTAGTATAGACTGGAGTTCACCCCTCCACTTT.

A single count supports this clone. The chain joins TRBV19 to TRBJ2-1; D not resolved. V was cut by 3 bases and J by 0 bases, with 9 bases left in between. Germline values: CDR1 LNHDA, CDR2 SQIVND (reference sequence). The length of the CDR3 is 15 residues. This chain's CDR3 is CASSMSQASYNEQFF. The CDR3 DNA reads TGTGCCAGTAGTATGTCGCAGGCCTCCTACAATGAGCAGTTCTTC.

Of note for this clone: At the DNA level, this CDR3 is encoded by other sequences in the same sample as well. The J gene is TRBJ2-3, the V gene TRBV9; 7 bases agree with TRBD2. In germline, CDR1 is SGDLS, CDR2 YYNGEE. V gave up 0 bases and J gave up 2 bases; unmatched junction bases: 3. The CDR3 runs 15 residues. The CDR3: CASSVGGSDTDTQYF. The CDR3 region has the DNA TGTGCCAGCAGCGTAGGCGGGAGTGACACAGATACGCAGTATTTT.